This entry lists 21 T cell receptor beta chains sequenced from one sample in a study of blood T cell repertoires in COVID-19 (TCRdb year 2020). Libraries were prepared through the immunoSEQ multiplex PCR assay. This is the immuneACCESS table as TCRdb keeps it, with only in-frame sequences that have V and J called. A part of the clones is gone; compared with another copy, unresolved V genes explain less than half, and the rest is unexplained. In all, the sample holds 99,000 or so clones, and roughly 81% of those were seen once. Around 10% of the sample goes to the ten largest clones. The sample taken for sequencing was peripheral blood. Every receptor here comes from a woman in her 70s with acute or convalescent COVID-19.

This clone was seen a few times. This chain uses TRBV6-2 or TRBV6-3 with TRBJ1-1, with no clear D. Germline CDR1 and CDR2: MNHEY and SVGEGT. Deletions cut 2 bases from V and 1 base from J, with 8 bases between. The CDR3 is 14 amino acids. The CDR3 nucleotides read TGTGCCAGCAGTTACACTAGAGGGAACACTGAAGCTTTCTTT. Translating gives CASSYTRGNTEAFF.

The V gene is TRBV12-3 or TRBV12-4, the J gene TRBJ2-1; D not resolved. The CDR3 runs to 12 residues. The V end was cut by 3 bases, the J end by 8 bases, with 8 bases between. The CDR3 is CASSFWSDEQFF. In DNA form, the CDR3 reads TGTGCCAGCAGTTTCTGGAGCGATGAGCAGTTCTTC.

This chain uses TRBV3-1 (or the pseudogene TRBV3-2) with TRBJ2-3; 8 nucleotides line up with TRBD2. The trim removed 1 base at V and 5 bases at J, leaving 2 bases unmatched. The CDR3 contains 14 residues. CDR1 LGHDT and CDR2 YNNKEL come from the germline V gene (reference sequence). The CDR3 nucleotides read TGTGCCAGCAGCCAAGCGGGAGGGGTAGATACGCAGTATTTT. Encoded protein: CASSQAGGVDTQYF.

The chain joins TRBV7-2 to TRBJ2-1; the match to TRBD1 covers 10 bases. Germline trimming cut 1 base from V and 8 bases from J; bases unmatched to any gene: 2. CDR1 and CDR2 from the germline V gene are SGHTA and FQGNSA. This CDR3 has 14 residues. The DNA of the CDR3 is TGTGCCAGCAGCTTAGTGGGGACAGGGGATGAGCAGTTCTTC. Protein product: CASSLVGTGDEQFF.

V usage is TRBV3-1 (or the pseudogene TRBV3-2) and J usage is TRBJ2-3; 7 bases agree with TRBD1. With 3 bases clipped from V and 2 bases from J, the junction kept 8 bases outside the gene matches. CDR3 size: 16 residues. CDR1 and CDR2 from the germline V gene are LGHDT and YNNKEL (reference sequence). CDR3 in amino acids: CASSQETGEFTDTQYF. The CDR3 DNA sequence: TGTGCCAGCAGCCAGGAAACAGGGGAATTCACAGATACGCAGTATTTT.

This chain connects TRBV29-1 to TRBJ2-7, with D uncertain. This CDR3 has 12 amino acids. Trimming shortened V by 0 bases and J by 6 bases, and 9 bases separated the two germline ends. Germline V gene data show CDR1 as SQVTM and CDR2 as ANQGSEA. CDR3 region: CSVEDSRGEQYF. In DNA, the CDR3 is TGCAGCGTTGAAGATTCGAGAGGCGAGCAGTACTTC.

The V and J genes are TRBV28 and TRBJ2-1; perhaps TRBD1 as D (6 bases). This CDR3 is 16 amino acids long. V gave up 6 bases and J gave up 2 bases, with 17 bases separating them. CDR1 is MDHEN, CDR2 SYDVKM, per germline. DNA of the CDR3: TGTGCCAGCAGCTCCCAGGGTAGGACAGCCTACAATGAGCAGTTCTTC. It translates to CASSSQGRTAYNEQFF.

This chain connects TRBV9 to TRBJ1-4; TRBD1 matches 10 bases. The germline CDR1 and CDR2 sequences are SGDLS and YYNGEE. The V gene end was trimmed by 0 bases and the J gene end by 8 bases; junction bases not matched to a gene: 4. The CDR3 runs to 15 residues. CDR3 loop: CASSVGDRGEEKLFF. The CDR3 nucleotides are TGTGCCAGCAGCGTAGGGGACAGGGGAGAAGAAAAACTGTTTTTT.

The chain carries TRBV7-5 and TRBJ1-6. TRBV7-5 counts as a pseudogene. The length of the CDR3 is 15 residues. The CDR3 DNA reads TGTGTCAGAAGTTGGTCCCTATTCTATAATTCACCCCTCCACTTT. Protein product: CVRSWSLFYNSPLHF.

This sequence joins TRBV9 and TRBJ1-5; D possibly corresponds to TRBD1 (5 bases). The CDR3 has 14 amino acids. The V gene lost 2 bases and the J gene lost 7 bases, with 13 bases spanning the gap. CDR1 is SGDLS and CDR2 is YYNGEE in the germline V gene. The CDR3 nucleotides are TGTGCCAGCAGCGTCGACGGACCAGGGCAGCCCCAGCATTTT. This codes for CASSVDGPGQPQHF.

This chain uses TRBV7-2 with TRBJ1-5, with D perhaps matching TRBD1 (6 bases). CDR1 SGHTA and CDR2 FQGNSA come from the germline V gene. The CDR3 totals 13 residues. The ends were cut back, 5 bases at V and 3 bases at J, with 8 bases in the middle. CDR3 residues: CASSRDTNQPQHF. The DNA of the CDR3 is TGTGCCAGCAGCCGGGACACCAATCAGCCCCAGCATTTT.

V is TRBV19 and J is TRBJ1-1, with 7 nucleotides matching TRBD1. CDR3 length: 16 amino acids. The germline V gene encodes CDR1 LNHDA and CDR2 SQIVND (reference sequence). Germline trimming cut 9 bases from V and 1 base from J; bases unmatched to any gene: 14. The CDR3: CASRKREGQPNTEAFF. The CDR3 DNA is TGTGCCAGCAGAAAGCGCGAGGGACAGCCGAACACTGAAGCTTTCTTT.

The V gene is TRBV4-2, the J gene TRBJ2-2; 7 bases are shared with TRBD2. The CDR3 length is 15 residues. The trim removed 5 bases at V and 4 bases at J, leaving 7 bases unmatched. The germline V gene has CDR1 LGHNA and CDR2 YNFKEQ. The CDR3 DNA reads TGTGCCAGCAGCTTAGCCGGCGGGGGCACCGGGGAGCTGTTTTTT. It is translated as CASSLAGGGTGELFF.

The chain employs TRBV28 and TRBJ2-1; D may be TRBD1 (5 bases). V lost 3 bases and J lost 4, with 13 bases in between. Germline V gene sequence: CDR1 MDHEN, CDR2 SYDVKM. The CDR3 runs to 15 residues. The CDR3, as DNA: TGTGCCAGCAGTTTGTCCAGCAGGGCTTACAATGAGCAGTTCTTC. The encoded protein is CASSLSSRAYNEQFF.

V usage is TRBV19 and J usage is TRBJ2-5; weak D call: TRBD1 (6 bases). The CDR3 consists of 14 residues. Trimming removed 7 bases from V and 3 bases from J, with 15 bases in between. Germline loops: CDR1 LNHDA, CDR2 SQIVND (reference sequence). The CDR3 sequence is CASMDRGAEETQYF. Here the CDR3 DNA reads TGTGCCAGTATGGACAGAGGGGCAGAAGAGACCCAGTACTTC.

The V gene is TRBV21-1, the J gene TRBJ1-6; the table's TRBD1 call for D was not verified on the DNA. TRBV21-1 is a pseudogene. The length of the CDR3 is 14 residues. CDR3 sequence: CASSKGTGGSPLHF. The CDR3 bases are TGTGCCAGCAGCAAAGGGACAGGGGGTTCACCCCTCCACTTT.

The rearrangement links TRBV27 to TRBJ2-3, with 9 bases that match TRBD2. V was pared by 4 bases and J by 6 bases, with 17 bases of the junction left unmatched. The CDR3 contains 18 residues. The germline V gene has CDR1 MNHEY and CDR2 SMNVEV (reference sequence). The CDR3, as DNA: TGTGCCAGCAGTTCCCCGGGGGGGCTAGCGGGGAGAGCGGATACGCAGTATTTT. As protein: CASSSPGGLAGRADTQYF.

The rearrangement links TRBV4-3 to TRBJ1-1; no firm D call. CDR3 length: 15 residues. CDR1 is LGHNA, CDR2 YSLEER, per germline. Trimming removed 0 bases at V and 0 bases at J, with 8 bases between. CDR3 bases: TGCGCCAGCAGCCAAGATGGAGGAATGAACACTGAAGCTTTCTTT. This encodes CASSQDGGMNTEAFF.

This clone came up a few times. The gene calls are TRBV4-3 and TRBJ1-1, with D possibly TRBD1 on 5 matching bases. This CDR3 is 14 amino acids long. V was shortened by 0 bases and J by 7 bases, with 12 bases between the two germline ends. The germline gives CDR1 LGHNA, CDR2 YSLEER. The CDR3 here is CASSQDRPGLEAFF. The CDR3 DNA follows: TGCGCCAGCAGCCAAGATCGCCCAGGGCTTGAAGCTTTCTTT.

This clone was seen just once. The gene calls are TRBV27 and TRBJ2-7, with 9 bases fitting TRBD1. This CDR3 is built from 15 residues. V lost 4 bases to trimming and J lost 7 bases; unmatched junction nucleotides: 11. Germline values: CDR1 MNHEY, CDR2 SMNVEV (reference sequence). The CDR3 here is CASSSLGTGSEEQYF. The CDR3 DNA sequence: TGTGCCAGCAGTTCCCTCGGGACAGGGTCGGAGGAGCAGTACTTC.

The gene calls are TRBV19 and TRBJ2-7; 8 nucleotides match TRBD2. Trimming at V came to 0 bases and at J to 3 bases, leaving 7 bases not matched to a gene. CDR1 LNHDA and CDR2 SQIVND come from the germline V gene (reference sequence). This CDR3 comprises 16 residues. CDR3 in amino acids: CASSIDLVSGSYEQYF. In nucleotides, the CDR3 is TGTGCCAGTAGTATAGACCTCGTGAGCGGGAGCTACGAGCAGTACTTC.